This T cell receptor (beta chain) was sequenced for a study of T cell changes during pregnancy in multiple sclerosis. Per the germline V gene, CDR1 is KGHSY and CDR2 is FQNENV. The CDR3 runs 14 residues. With 1 base removed from V and 1 base from J, the gap between germline ends came to 7 bases. Method: immunoSEQ multiplex PCR; TCRdb's copy keeps in-frame clones and lacks some. The repertoire holds tens of thousands of clones, with more than 85% as singletons. The receptor's source is a female donor with multiple sclerosis, enrolled in a pregnancy study. The starting material was CD8+ T cells from peripheral blood mononuclear cells, obtained before pregnancy. The chain is built from TRBV16 and TRBJ1-1; D ambiguous. CDR3 nucleotide sequence: TGTGCCAGCAGCCAATATACTGGGAACACTGAAGCTTTCTTT. Protein: CASSQYTGNTEAFF.